This T cell receptor (beta chain) is from a study of T-cell reconstitution after alpha-beta-depleted transplantation in children. TCRbeta library preparation incorporated unique molecular identifiers. TCRdb re-derived calls from the PCR reads in MiXCR, one entry per CDR3 protein. The sample shows 200,000 or so distinct CDR3 sequences, around 7% of them seen only once. The length of the CDR3 is 15 residues. Germline V gives CDR1 KGHSH, CDR2 LQKENI. Trimming took 5 bases from V and 1 from J; bases not matched to a gene: 5. Study-wide points: Surviving recipient T cells and thymic progenitors produced the high day-60 TCRbeta diversity seen in some patients. The study reportedly traced alpha-beta T cells about two months after transplant to several hundred expanded graft clones. Newly produced T cells mostly accounted for T-cell counts and diversity one year post-transplant.

With regard to this clonotype: No antigen is known for it.

This specimen consisted of PBMCs, obtained before TCRalphabeta/CD19-depleted stem cell transplant. The source of this sequence is a boy aged 2 to 9 with acute lymphoblastic leukemia, due to receive a stem cell transplant. The chain carries TRBV18 and TRBJ1-1, with 9 bases that match TRBD1. The CDR3 nucleotides read TGTGCCAGCTCAGCAGAGGACAGGGGGAACACTGAAGCTTTCTTT. This translates into CASSAEDRGNTEAFF.